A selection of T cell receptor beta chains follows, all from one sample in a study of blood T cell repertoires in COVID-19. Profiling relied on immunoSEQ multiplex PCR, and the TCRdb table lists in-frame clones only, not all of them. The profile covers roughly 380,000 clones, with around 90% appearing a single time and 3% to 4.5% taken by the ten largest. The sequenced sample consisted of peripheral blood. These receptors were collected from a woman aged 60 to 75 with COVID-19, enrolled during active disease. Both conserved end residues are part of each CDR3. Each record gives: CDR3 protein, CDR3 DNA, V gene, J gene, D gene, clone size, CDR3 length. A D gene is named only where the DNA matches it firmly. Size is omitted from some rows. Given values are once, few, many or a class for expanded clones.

CDR3: CASRAREEGEQFF; DNA: TGTGCCAGCAGGGCTAGGGAGGAGGGTGAGCAGTTCTTC; V: TRBV2; J: TRBJ2-1; D: NA; size: NA; length: 13
CDR3: CATKEGQGTDTQYF; DNA: TGTGCCACCAAAGAGGGTCAGGGCACAGATACGCAGTATTTT; V: TRBV15; J: TRBJ2-3; D: NA; size: once; length: 14
CDR3: CASSAQGARNTEAFF; DNA: TGTGCCAGCAGCGCCCAGGGGGCGCGGAACACTGAAGCTTTCTTT; V: TRBV7-9; J: TRBJ1-1; D: TRBD1; size: NA; length: 15
CDR3: CASILVVFKTGEYF; DNA: TGTGCCAGCATCCTCGTAGTGTTTAAGACAGGAGAGTACTTC; V: TRBV9; J: TRBJ2-7; D: NA; size: NA; length: 14
CDR3: CASSLSPPRLAGNSYEQYF; DNA: TGTGCCAGCAGCTTAAGCCCCCCGCGACTAGCGGGGAACTCCTACGAGCAGTACTTC; V: TRBV7-3; J: TRBJ2-7; D: TRBD2; size: NA; length: 19
CDR3: CASSRDRVHEQYF; DNA: TGTGCCAGCAGCCGAGACAGGGTCCACGAGCAGTACTTC; V: TRBV12-3/TRBV12-4; J: TRBJ2-7; D: TRBD1; size: NA; length: 13
CDR3: CASSFFGTAPYF; DNA: TGTGCCAGCAGTTTTTTCGGGACAGCGCCCTACTTC; V: TRBV12-3/TRBV12-4; J: TRBJ1-2; D: TRBD1; size: NA; length: 12
CDR3: CSVGTGQGGEAFF; DNA: TGCAGCGTCGGAACGGGACAGGGTGGGGAAGCTTTCTTT; V: TRBV29-1; J: TRBJ1-1; D: TRBD1; size: many; length: 13
CDR3: CAWSWDSYSISSYNSPLHF; DNA: TGTGCCTGGAGCTGGGACTCGTACTCGATTAGCTCCTATAATTCACCCCTCCACTTT; V: TRBV30; J: TRBJ1-6; D: NA; size: NA; length: 19
CDR3: CASRVGVSSDYGYTF; DNA: TGTGCCAGCAGAGTAGGTGTCTCGAGCGACTATGGCTACACCTTC; V: TRBV2; J: TRBJ1-2; D: NA; size: once; length: 15
CDR3: CASSLAGFYGYTF; DNA: TGTGCCAGCAGCTTAGCAGGGTTCTATGGCTACACCTTC; V: TRBV11-2; J: TRBJ1-2; D: NA; size: NA; length: 13
CDR3: CASSQASSGNTIYF; DNA: TGCGCCAGCAGCCAGGCCAGCTCTGGAAACACCATATATTTT; V: TRBV5-1; J: TRBJ1-3; D: NA; size: NA; length: 14
CDR3: CASSLPHSYEQYF; DNA: TGCGCCAGCAGCTTGCCCCATTCCTACGAGCAGTACTTC; V: TRBV5-1; J: TRBJ2-7; D: NA; size: NA; length: 13